This entry lists 19 T cell receptor beta chains sequenced from one sample in a study of blood T cell repertoires in COVID-19. Only in-frame clones appear in the TCRdb table, and some are missing; sequencing was by immunoSEQ multiplex PCR. This sample has under 150,000 clones; around 80% occur once, and the top ten carry 5.9%. Sequences were obtained from peripheral blood. The origin of the receptors is an older man with active or convalescent COVID-19.

The chain is built from TRBV5-4 and TRBJ2-5; TRBD1 aligns across 8 bases. Germline CDR1 is SGHNT and CDR2 is YYREEE (reference sequence). The CDR3 is 15 amino acids. The junction had 6 bases not matched to a gene; V was cut back by 4 bases and J by 1 base. The CDR3 DNA reads as TGTGCCAGCAGCCCCCGGGACAGGAGCCAAGAGACCCAGTACTTC. Encoded protein: CASSPRDRSQETQYF.

The chain has TRBV5-1 and TRBJ1-1; D possibly corresponds to TRBD1 (6 bases). The CDR3 is made up of 15 amino acids. Trimming took off 0 bases at V and 1 base at J, with 10 bases between the two ends. CDR1 and CDR2 from the germline V gene are SGHRS and YFSETQ. The CDR3 region has the DNA TGCGCCAGCAGCTTGGCTGAGACAGGGAACACTGAAGCTTTCTTT. It yields the protein CASSLAETGNTEAFF.

The chain carries TRBV7-8 and TRBJ1-2; maybe TRBD1 (6 bases). The CDR3 has 15 amino acids. The V gene lost 3 bases and the J gene lost 3 bases, with 14 bases spanning the gap. The V gene's germline CDR1 is SGHVS and CDR2 FQNEAQ. CDR3 coding DNA: TGTGCCAGCAGCTTCGAGCGTGCAGGGGACTATGGCTACACCTTC. Its translation is CASSFERAGDYGYTF.

This clone was observed a handful of times. The chain is built from TRBV28 and TRBJ1-4; perhaps TRBD1 as D (6 bases). V lost 10 bases and J lost 0, with 12 bases in between. CDR3 length equals 14 residues. CDR1 and CDR2 (germline): MDHEN, SYDVKM. The CDR3 nucleotides read TGTGCCACCCATCCAGGGGCAACTAATGAAAAACTGTTTTTT. This sequence encodes CATHPGATNEKLFF.

The chain employs TRBV10-1 and TRBJ2-3; TRBD1 matches at 7 bases. Germline values: CDR1 WNHNN, CDR2 SYGVQD (reference sequence). With 6 bases clipped from V and 6 bases from J, the junction kept 6 bases outside the gene matches. The CDR3 covers 13 residues. CDR3 protein: CASRADRDDTQYF. The CDR3 coding sequence is TGCGCCAGCAGGGCTGACAGGGACGATACGCAGTATTTT.

This clone has a single count. Additional DNA sequences in this sample encode the identical CDR3. This rearrangement joins TRBV11-2 to TRBJ2-3; D gene ambiguous. Trimming left V 0 bases short and J 3 bases short, with 4 bases between. This CDR3 contains 13 residues. Germline CDR1 and CDR2: SGHAT and FQNNGV. CDR3 sequence: CASSLDLTDTQYF. In nucleotides, the CDR3 is TGTGCCAGCAGCTTAGATCTAACAGATACGCAGTATTTT.

The rearrangement uses TRBV19 and TRBJ1-3, with 7 bases identical to TRBD1. V trimming: 3 bases; J trimming: 5 bases; junction bases outside the gene matches: 4. This CDR3 comprises 14 residues. Per germline, CDR1 LNHDA and CDR2 SQIVND (reference sequence). CDR3 in amino acids: CASSIGQERNTIYF. CDR3 DNA sequence: TGTGCCAGTAGTATTGGACAGGAAAGAAACACCATATATTTT. Together with reference TRBV19 and TRBJ1-3, the CDR3 gives the full variable domain: DGGITQSPKYLFRKEGQNVTLSCEQNLNHDAMYWYRQDPGQGLRLIYYSQIVNDFQKGDIAEGYSVSREKKESFPLTVTSAQKNPTAFYLCASSIGQERNTIYFGEGSWLTVV.

The chain employs TRBV19 and TRBJ2-3; tentatively, D is TRBD2 (6 bases). Germline-derived CDR1 and CDR2 are LNHDA and SQIVND (reference sequence). V was cut by 6 bases and J by 3 bases, with 19 bases left in between. The CDR3 length is 16 residues. The CDR3: CASRGEAVLATDTQYF. The CDR3 bases are TGTGCCAGTAGGGGGGAGGCAGTTCTAGCAACAGATACGCAGTATTTT.

A single count supports this clone. The chain uses TRBV7-9 and TRBJ2-7; no clear D. V lost 6 bases and J 3 bases, leaving 12 bases between the germline ends. Germline V gives CDR1 SEHNR, CDR2 FQNEAQ (reference sequence). CDR3 length: 13 amino acids. The CDR3 protein is CASRPTTRYEQYF. The CDR3, as DNA: TGTGCCAGCAGACCCACAACCCGCTACGAGCAGTACTTC.

The chain couples TRBV6-5 to TRBJ2-3; TRBD1 matches at 9 bases. CDR1 and CDR2 (germline): MNHEY, SVGAGI. The CDR3 contains 14 residues. Unmatched junction bases numbered 5, after V lost 8 bases and J lost 2 bases. The CDR3 nucleotides read TGTGCCAGCGACCGGGACAGGGTCACAGATACGCAGTATTTT. Encoded protein: CASDRDRVTDTQYF.

The CDR3 region has the DNA TGTGCCAGCTCACCGGGACAGGTACCTTCTGGGGCCAACGTCCTGACTTTC. Translating it yields CASSPGQVPSGANVLTF. The rearrangement joins TRBV18 to TRBJ2-6; 8 nucleotides match TRBD1. Germline lookup yields CDR1 KGHSH and CDR2 LQKENI. Trimming removed 3 bases from V and 1 base from J; junction bases left unmatched: 5. CDR3 size: 17 residues.

The chain joins TRBV6-2 or TRBV6-3 to TRBJ1-5; no clear D gene. Per germline, CDR1 MNHEY and CDR2 SVGEGT. This CDR3 spans 15 amino acids. Trimming removed 0 bases at V and 8 bases at J, with 14 bases between. The CDR3 is CASSYSHQATKPQHF. The CDR3 DNA sequence: TGTGCCAGCAGTTACTCCCATCAGGCAACCAAGCCCCAGCATTTT.

The rearrangement joins TRBV5-1 to TRBJ1-5; maybe TRBD1 (5 bases). The CDR3 extends over 16 amino acids. Trimming stripped 0 bases from V and 1 base from J, with 11 bases between. Looked up from germline, CDR1 is SGHRS and CDR2 is YFSETQ. In DNA form, the CDR3 reads TGCGCCAGCAGCTTGGGTGGGGGGGAGAGCAATCAGCCCCAGCATTTT. This encodes CASSLGGGESNQPQHF.

The chain combines TRBV5-8 with TRBJ1-4; 7 bases line up with TRBD1. Germline lookup yields CDR1 SGHTS and CDR2 YDEGEE. Trimming cost V 0 bases and J 0 bases; bases outside gene matches: 2. The CDR3 runs to 16 residues. CDR3 in DNA: TGTGCCAGCAGCTTGGGACAGGGCGCAACTAATGAAAAACTGTTTTTT. Translated, it gives CASSLGQGATNEKLFF. Filled out from reference TRBV5-8 and TRBJ1-4, the complete variable domain reads EAGVTQSPTHLIKTRGQQATLRCSPISGHTSVYWYQQALGLGLQFLLWYDEGEERNRGNFPPRFSGRQFPNYSSELNVNALELEDSALYLCASSLGQGATNEKLFFGSGTQLSVL.

This clone was seen just once. Other DNA sequences within the sample encode an identical CDR3. The gene calls are TRBV7-2 and TRBJ1-5; D call uncertain. V dropped 0 bases and J dropped 6 bases, with 6 bases sitting between them. Germline CDR1 SGHTA, CDR2 FQGNSA. The CDR3 is made up of 13 amino acids. The CDR3 loop is CASSLAGGQPQHF. As DNA, the CDR3 is TGTGCCAGCAGCTTAGCAGGCGGTCAGCCCCAGCATTTT.

The chain couples TRBV6-5 to TRBJ1-1; 8 bases match TRBD1. Unmatched junction bases numbered 4, after V lost 6 bases and J lost 1 base. Germline lookup yields CDR1 MNHEY and CDR2 SVGAGI. CDR3 length equals 14 residues. The CDR3 DNA reads TGTGCCAGCAGGAGACAGGGGACGAACACTGAAGCTTTCTTT. Amino acids: CASRRQGTNTEAFF.

This chain links TRBV24-1 with TRBJ2-3; 12 bases agree with TRBD2. The V gene end was trimmed by 5 bases and the J gene end by 9 bases; junction bases not matched to a gene: 11. CDR1 and CDR2 (germline): KGHDR, SFDVKD. The CDR3 spans 16 residues. CDR3 coding DNA: TGTGCCACCAGTGGAGCTAGCGGGGGGGCGGCTGGGACGCAGTATTTT. Translation gives CATSGASGGAAGTQYF.

This clone was observed a few times. Other DNA sequences in this sample translate to the same CDR3. V is TRBV9 and J is TRBJ1-2, with D possibly being TRBD1 (6 bases). Trimming shortened V by 0 bases and J by 4 bases, and 10 bases separated the two germline ends. Germline V CDR1 and CDR2: SGDLS, YYNGEE. The CDR3 contains 14 residues. The CDR3 spells CASSVGQGSYGYTF. CDR3 nucleotides: TGTGCCAGCAGCGTAGGCCAGGGGTCCTATGGCTACACCTTC. Using reference TRBV9 and TRBJ1-2 for the parts outside the CDR3, the full variable domain is DSGVTQTPKHLITATGQRVTLRCSPRSGDLSVYWYQQSLDQGLQFLIQYYNGEERAKGNILERFSAQQFPDLHSELNLSSLELGDSALYFCASSVGQGSYGYTFGSGTRLTVV.

The chain employs TRBV28 and TRBJ1-2; 7 bases match TRBD1. J was trimmed by 9 bases and V by 5 bases; bases with no gene match: 21. Per germline, CDR1 MDHEN and CDR2 SYDVKM. This CDR3 is built from 17 residues. In DNA form, the CDR3 reads TGTGCCAGCAGTCCCAGACCGGGTCAGGGGGGATTAAAGAGCTACACCTTC. It translates to CASSPRPGQGGLKSYTF.